Sequencing of this T cell receptor beta chain was carried out in a study of blood T cell repertoires in COVID-19. For the study at large: Collection of acute and convalescent COVID-19 samples took place in the United States, Italy and Spain. T cells, B-cell-depleted T cells, or PBMCs supplied cDNA or gDNA.

Germline V gene lookup returns CDR1 SEHNR and CDR2 FQNEAQ (reference sequence). Germline trimming cut 5 bases from V and 4 bases from J; bases unmatched to any gene: 5. This CDR3 is 15 amino acids long. Methods used by the authors: Counts of nucleated cells, estimated from reference gene primer amplification, were obtained. Sequencing was performed with immunoSEQ multiplex PCR; in TCRdb, only in-frame clones are kept and a portion is missing. The V and J calls and clone size were taken over from that table, and D and trimming were inferred from the DNA. The sample holds approximately 110,000 clones, roughly 79% seen once.

The chain couples TRBV7-9 to TRBJ2-1; 10 bases align to TRBD2. The source is an older woman with acute or convalescent COVID-19. The specimen sequenced was peripheral blood. CDR3 residues: CASSRPGLAYNEQFF. CDR3 nucleotides: TGTGCCAGCAGCAGACCGGGACTAGCGTACAATGAGCAGTTCTTC.